The next 20 T cell receptor beta chains were all read from a single sample in a study of early T cells in non-severe SARS-CoV-2 infection. TCRdb fed the 5' RACE reads into MiXCR, producing one record per CDR3 protein. The table lists 80,000 to 100,000 distinct CDR3 sequences, about 10% of them singletons. The input for sequencing was whole blood, taken at baseline. Source of these receptors: an adult who was a healthcare worker with PCR-confirmed SARS-CoV-2 infection or an uninfected control (not recorded which).

This clonotype was counted at least ten times. The gene calls are TRBV27 and TRBJ1-6, with a tentative D call TRBD1 (5 bases). Deletions cut 6 bases from V and 6 bases from J, with 15 bases between. Looked up from germline, CDR1 is MNHEY and CDR2 is SMNVEV (reference sequence). This CDR3 comprises 15 residues. This CDR3 reads CASSRSGRANSPLHF. CDR3 nucleotide sequence: TGTGCCAGCAGCAGGTCAGGCAGGGCTAATTCACCCCTCCACTTT.

This clonotype was seen a few times. The rearrangement uses TRBV7-8 and TRBJ2-2; weak D call: TRBD2 (6 bases). The CDR3 contains 20 residues. Germline-derived CDR1 and CDR2 are SGHVS and FQNEAQ. V lost 3 bases to trimming and J lost 7 bases, with 30 bases between them. Here the CDR3 reads CASSFVLSGVLASADGELFF. The CDR3 DNA follows: TGTGCCAGCAGCTTTGTTTTATCGGGGGTTCTAGCCTCGGCGGACGGGGAGCTGTTTTTT.

The rearrangement uses TRBV5-6 and TRBJ2-4; 7 bases are a match to TRBD2. Trimming at V came to 3 bases and at J to 0 bases, leaving 9 bases not matched to a gene. Germline V gives CDR1 SGHDT, CDR2 YYEEEE. The length of the CDR3 is 17 residues. Here the CDR3 DNA reads TGTGCCAGCAGCTGGCTCGGGGGGAAACTAGCCAAAAACATTCAGTACTTC. It encodes CASSWLGGKLAKNIQYF.

This clonotype has a handful of counts. The rearrangement links TRBV7-9 to TRBJ2-2, with a tentative D call TRBD1 (6 bases). The CDR3 has 13 residues. The germline V gene encodes CDR1 SEHNR and CDR2 FQNEAQ (reference sequence). CDR3 sequence (DNA): TGTGCAACCGGGACAAGCTTGACCGGGGAGCTGTTTTTT. Translating it yields CATGTSLTGELFF.

This clonotype showed up just a few times. This chain connects TRBV25-1 to TRBJ2-5; no reliable D call. Trimming removed 4 bases at V and 2 bases at J, with 5 bases between. Germline V gene sequence: CDR1 MGHDK, CDR2 SYGVNS. The CDR3 is made up of 12 amino acids. CDR3 amino acids: CASSGRQETQYF. CDR3 coding DNA: TGTGCCAGCAGTGGACGTCAAGAGACCCAGTACTTC. The entire variable domain, with the rest obtained from reference TRBV25-1 and TRBJ2-5, is as follows: EADIYQTPRYLVIGTGKKITLECSQTMGHDKMYWYQQDPGMELHLIHYSYGVNSTEKGDLSSESTVSRIRTEHFPLTLESARPSHTSQYLCASSGRQETQYFGPGTRLLVL.

This clonotype was seen repeatedly, ten times or more. This sequence joins TRBV27 and TRBJ2-7; 11 bases are a match to TRBD2. CDR3 length: 15 amino acids. V lost 6 bases, J lost 0 bases, and 4 bases stayed unmatched. Germline V CDR1 and CDR2: MNHEY, SMNVEV (reference sequence). CDR3 sequence (DNA): TGTGCCAGCAGGGGACTAGCGGACTTCTCCTACGAGCAGTACTTC. Translated: CASRGLADFSYEQYF.

This clonotype came up many times. CDR3: CASSFRGEQYF. CDR3 bases: TGTGCCAGCAGTTTCAGGGGCGAGCAGTACTTC. V and J are TRBV12-3 or TRBV12-4 and TRBJ2-7; weak D call: TRBD1 (6 bases). V lost 3 bases and J lost 6, with 6 bases in between. The CDR3 covers 11 residues.

This chain joins TRBV19 and TRBJ1-5; maybe TRBD1 (6 bases). V lost 5 bases and J lost 3, with 11 bases in between. Germline CDR1 LNHDA, CDR2 SQIVND (reference sequence). The CDR3 loop spans 14 amino acids. The CDR3 is CASSSRTVNQPQHF. CDR3 DNA: TGTGCCAGTAGTTCCCGGACAGTCAATCAGCCCCAGCATTTT.

The chain has TRBV5-1 and TRBJ2-3; D not certain. V gave up 1 base and J gave up 2 bases, with 5 bases separating them. The CDR3 is made up of 13 amino acids. In germline, CDR1 is SGHRS, CDR2 YFSETQ. The CDR3 sequence is CASSLFPTDTQYF. CDR3 bases: TGCGCCAGCAGCTTGTTCCCCACAGATACGCAGTATTTT.

This clonotype was seen ten or more times. The gene calls are TRBV19 and TRBJ2-7; D gene uncertain. Trimming took off 5 bases at V and 4 bases at J, with 12 bases between the two ends. Germline V CDR1 and CDR2: LNHDA, SQIVND (reference sequence). The CDR3 sequence is 13 residues long. The CDR3 region is CASSASRGYEQYF. As DNA, the CDR3 is TGTGCCAGTAGTGCCTCCCGTGGATACGAGCAGTACTTC. Complete variable domain (other parts from reference TRBV19 and TRBJ2-7): DGGITQSPKYLFRKEGQNVTLSCEQNLNHDAMYWYRQDPGQGLRLIYYSQIVNDFQKGDIAEGYSVSREKKESFPLTVTSAQKNPTAFYLCASSASRGYEQYFGPGTRLTVT.

The CDR3, as DNA: TGTGCCAGCACCACACAGTCAGGCTACAATGAGCAGTTCTTC. It is translated as CASTTQSGYNEQFF. J is TRBJ2-1 and V is TRBV12-3 or TRBV12-4; unclear D gene. This CDR3 is 14 amino acids long. V lost 7 bases, J lost 3 bases, and 13 bases lay in between.

With respect to this clonotype: Just one base apart from a much larger clone, this may be a read error. The chain employs TRBV19 and TRBJ2-7, with 10 bases identical to TRBD1. This CDR3 comprises 13 residues. The ends lost 5 bases at V and 5 bases at J; junction bases unmatched: 3. Germline CDR1 is LNHDA and CDR2 is SQIVND (reference sequence). CDR3 amino acids: CASSGQGVHEQYF. The CDR3 DNA sequence: TGTGCCAGTAGTGGACAGGGGGTCCACGAGCAGTACTTC.

Comment on this clonotype: This may be a read error: a much more frequent sequence differs by one nucleotide. This chain uses TRBV13 with TRBJ1-5, with 8 bases that match TRBD1. Germline CDR1 PRHDT, CDR2 FYEKMQ (reference sequence). The CDR3 is 13 residues long. The CDR3 DNA follows: TGTGCCAGCAGCTCAGGGGGCAATCAGTCCCAGCATTTT. Its protein is CASSSGGNQSQHF.

There are a few counts of this clonotype. This chain connects TRBV12-3 or TRBV12-4 to TRBJ2-1; TRBD1 matches 9 bases. The CDR3 totals 14 residues. Unmatched junction bases numbered 5, after V lost 4 bases and J lost 7 bases. In nucleotides, the CDR3 is TGTGCCAGCAGTTCGACAGGGGGTGGGAATGAGCAGTTCTTC. Its translation: CASSSTGGGNEQFF.

This clonotype has only a few counts. CDR3 DNA sequence: TGCGCCAGCAGCTTGGCCGCACGGCAAGAGACCCAGTACTTC. Translation gives CASSLAARQETQYF. The genes are TRBV5-1 and TRBJ2-5; D gene unclear. CDR3 size: 14 residues. In germline, CDR1 is SGHRS, CDR2 YFSETQ. Trimming pared 0 bases from V and 2 bases from J, leaving 8 bases between.

This clonotype was detected ten times or more. The chain recombines TRBV2 with TRBJ2-3; weak D call: TRBD2 (5 bases). V shed 4 bases and J shed 5 bases, with 10 bases lying between them. Germline V gene sequence: CDR1 SNHLY, CDR2 FYNNEI. The length of the CDR3 is 13 residues. The CDR3 protein is CASSGEGGDTQYF. CDR3 in DNA: TGTGCCAGCAGTGGAGAGGGCGGAGATACGCAGTATTTT. The full variable domain, with the rest looked up from reference TRBV2 and TRBJ2-3, is EPEVTQTPSHQVTQMGQEVILRCVPISNHLYFYWYRQILGQKVEFLVSFYNNEISEKSEIFDDQFSVERPDGSNFTLKIRSTKLEDSAMYFCASSGEGGDTQYFGPGTRLTVL.

The V gene is TRBV27, the J gene TRBJ1-5; 8 bases align to TRBD1. Trimming cost V 10 bases and J 4 bases; bases outside gene matches: 9. CDR1 and CDR2 from the germline V gene are MNHEY and SMNVEV (reference sequence). The CDR3 is 14 residues long. The CDR3 reads CANMDRAGNQPQHF. The CDR3 region has the DNA TGTGCCAACATGGACAGGGCTGGGAATCAGCCCCAGCATTTT.

At least ten counts were recorded for this clonotype. CDR3 in DNA: TGTGCCAGCAGTCCCGTCGGGGCCACCGGGGAGCTGTTTTTT. Amino acids: CASSPVGATGELFF. The V gene is TRBV12-3 or TRBV12-4, the J gene TRBJ2-2; D is tentatively TRBD1 or TRBD2 (5 bases each). The CDR3 totals 14 residues. Trimming left V 5 bases short and J 4 bases short, with 11 bases between.

This clonotype was seen more than once but under ten times. This sequence joins TRBV11-2 and TRBJ2-2; D gene uncertain. The germline gives CDR1 SGHAT, CDR2 FQNNGV. Between the trimmed V and J ends, which lost 3 bases and 2 bases, there was a span of 10 bases. The CDR3 has 15 residues. Here the CDR3 DNA reads TGTGCCAGCAGCTTTCGTCGGGTTAACACCGGGGAGCTGTTTTTT. As protein: CASSFRRVNTGELFF.

This clonotype was recorded at least ten times. The chain has TRBV20-1 and TRBJ2-1; no reliable D call. The CDR3 runs 14 residues. Germline assignment: CDR1 DFQATT and CDR2 SNEGSKA (reference sequence). V shed 8 bases and J shed 8 bases, with 22 bases lying between them. CDR3 protein: CSTKGLSALDEQFF. The CDR3 DNA reads as TGCAGTACTAAGGGTCTTTCGGCGTTGGATGAGCAGTTCTTC.